This T cell receptor beta chain originates from a study of blood T cell repertoires in COVID-19. Study as a whole: Sample material is recorded as cDNA or gDNA derived from T cells, B-cell-depleted T cells, or PBMCs.

Germline V gives CDR1 SGDLS, CDR2 YYNGEE. CDR3 size: 14 residues. Authors' processing steps: Reference gene primer amplification in the assay estimated nucleated cell counts. Clones were sequenced by immunoSEQ multiplex PCR, and TCRdb holds only the in-frame ones, with some missing. V, J and clone size reflect that table, while D and trimming were determined from the DNA. The table records some 200,000 clones, about 85% of them present only once. Patients at the Seattle site were enrolled during active infection and followed longitudinally. A word on this clone: One end of the junction fails to match germline, which may point to a read error.

This TCR was recovered from a man in his 60s with COVID-19, enrolled during active disease. The sample was peripheral blood. This chain joins TRBV9 and TRBJ2-3, with a possible D match to TRBD2 (7 bases). CDR3 sequence reads: CARSAGGGGDTQYF. CDR3 coding DNA: TGCGCCCGCAGCGCTGGGGGGGGCGGGGATACGCAGTATTTT.